Below, 12 T cell receptor beta chains from the same sample are listed, as sequenced in a study of CD8 T cells in Susac syndrome. Reverse transcription used roughly 0.5 to 1 ug RNA and random hexamers. Each CDR3 protein is one row after TCRdb ran MiXCR on the immunoSEQ multiplex PCR reads. There are approximately 190,000 distinct CDR3 sequences in the sample; over 90% occur only once, and around 0.16% lies in the top ten. Sequenced sample: CD8+ T cells from PBMCs. These receptors originate from a human donor with Susac syndrome.

This rearrangement joins TRBV28 to TRBJ2-7; 8 bases align to TRBD1. There are 15 residues in the CDR3. CDR1 MDHEN and CDR2 SYDVKM come from the germline V gene. V dropped 6 bases and J dropped 0; count of bases not matched to a gene: 7. The CDR3 sequence: CASSTRTGNSYEQYF. In DNA, the CDR3 is TGTGCCAGCAGCACCCGGACAGGGAACTCCTACGAGCAGTACTTC.

This chain uses TRBV3-1 with TRBJ2-3; D is uncertain. CDR3 length equals 19 residues. Between the trimmed V and J ends, which lost 5 bases and 5 bases, there was a span of 29 bases. Germline values: CDR1 LGHDT, CDR2 YNNKEL (reference sequence). The CDR3 loop reads CASSEAVPKVPYRLDTQYF. Written as DNA, the CDR3 is TGTGCCAGCAGCGAAGCCGTACCGAAAGTCCCCTATCGTCTAGATACGCAGTATTTT.

The V gene is TRBV18, the J gene TRBJ1-1; no clear D. CDR1 and CDR2 from the germline V gene are KGHSH and LQKENI. The CDR3 sequence is 14 residues long. Between the trimmed V and J ends, which lost 2 bases and 1 base, there was a span of 8 bases. CDR3 loop: CASSPTARNTEAFF. The CDR3 nucleotides are TGTGCCAGCTCACCAACGGCGCGGAACACTGAAGCTTTCTTT. The full variable domain, with the rest looked up from reference TRBV18 and TRBJ1-1, is NAGVMQNPRHLVRRRGQEARLRCSPMKGHSHVYWYRQLPEEGLKFMVYLQKENIIDESGMPKERFSAEFPKEGPSILRIQQVVRGDSAAYFCASSPTARNTEAFFGQGTRLTVV.

CDR3 bases: TGCGCCAGCAGCTTGGAAGCGGGAGTGGTCGAGCAGTACTTC. It is translated as CASSLEAGVVEQYF. The chain combines TRBV5-1 with TRBJ2-7, with 8 nucleotides matching TRBD2. J was trimmed by 6 bases and V by 0 bases; bases with no gene match: 5. CDR3 length: 14 amino acids. CDR1 SGHRS and CDR2 YFSETQ come from the germline V gene.

This chain connects TRBV9 to TRBJ1-2; 7 nucleotides agree with TRBD1. The CDR3 is 13 residues long. Germline values: CDR1 SGDLS, CDR2 YYNGEE. V lost 5 bases and J lost 3; bases outside the gene matches: 4. CDR3 sequence: CASSGGGDYGYTF. The CDR3 DNA reads as TGTGCCAGCAGTGGAGGGGGCGACTATGGCTACACCTTC.

This clonotype was recorded only once. The V gene is TRBV12-3 or TRBV12-4, the J gene TRBJ2-1, with TRBD1 identical over 7 bases. The CDR3 consists of 14 residues. Trimming at V came to 5 bases and at J to 5 bases, leaving 6 bases not matched to a gene. The CDR3 coding sequence is TGTGCCAGCAGTCAGGGACAGAGTCACAATGAGCAGTTCTTC. This gives the protein CASSQGQSHNEQFF.

This clonotype showed up just once. V and J are TRBV7-9 and TRBJ2-7, with 9 bases identical to TRBD2. The germline gives CDR1 SEHNR, CDR2 FQNEAQ (reference sequence). The CDR3 is 14 residues long. The trim removed 5 bases at V and 3 bases at J, leaving 5 bases unmatched. CDR3 bases: TGTGCCAGCAGCCAGACTAGCGGATACTACGAGCAGTACTTC. It translates to CASSQTSGYYEQYF.

The CDR3 reads CAWKVRETRNTIYF. The DNA of the CDR3 is TGTGCCTGGAAGGTCAGGGAGACCAGAAACACCATATATTTT. The V gene is TRBV30, the J gene TRBJ1-3; D might be TRBD1 (5 bases). The CDR3 loop spans 14 amino acids. CDR1 and CDR2 (germline): GTSNPN, SVGIG (reference sequence). Trimming took 4 bases from V and 5 from J, leaving 15 bases between them.

The chain uses TRBV20-1 and TRBJ2-7; D not resolved. From germline, CDR1 is DFQATT and CDR2 SNEGSKA (reference sequence). This CDR3 is 12 amino acids long. Deletions cut 1 base from V and 1 base from J, with 5 bases between. The CDR3 nucleotides are TGCAGTGCTAGAGCGAAGTCCTACGAGCAGTACTTC. It yields the protein CSARAKSYEQYF.

This chain connects TRBV11-2 to TRBJ2-5; D may be TRBD1 or TRBD2 (5 bases each). Per the germline V gene, CDR1 is SGHAT and CDR2 is FQNNGV. The CDR3 runs to 16 residues. With 1 base removed from V and 2 bases from J, the gap between germline ends came to 14 bases. The CDR3 is CASSLVDGALQETQYF. The CDR3 DNA reads TGTGCCAGCAGCTTAGTAGACGGGGCCTTGCAAGAGACCCAGTACTTC.

The chain recombines TRBV25-1 with TRBJ2-5; D is ambiguous. V dropped 0 bases and J dropped 4 bases, with 9 bases sitting between them. The CDR3 covers 14 residues. From germline, CDR1 is MGHDK and CDR2 SYGVNS. In DNA, the CDR3 is TGTGCCAGCAGTGAATATCGGGTCCCAGAGACCCAGTACTTC. Translating gives CASSEYRVPETQYF.

CDR3: CASSPGTSGGAGDQETQYF. CDR3 coding DNA: TGTGCCAGCAGTCCAGGGACTAGCGGGGGGGCCGGGGACCAAGAGACCCAGTACTTC. The chain employs TRBV12-3 or TRBV12-4 and TRBJ2-5; 16 positions match TRBD2. The CDR3 contains 19 residues. The junction had 9 bases not matched to a gene; V was cut back by 5 bases and J by 0 bases.